The 17 T cell receptor beta chains below come from one sample, sequenced in a study of T cells after yellow fever vaccination. TCRdb independently ran MiXCR on the 5' RACE reads; one entry per CDR3 protein. Found here are fewer than 350,000 distinct CDR3 sequences, more than 3% of them singletons; the top ten hold roughly a quarter. The sequenced sample was PBMCs, obtained on the day of the yellow fever booster vaccination. Source of these receptors: a man aged 18 to 29 who received the YFV17D yellow fever vaccine.

The chain links TRBV18 to TRBJ1-2; no reliable D call. The V end was cut by 3 bases, the J end by 7 bases, with 12 bases between. The CDR3 is 13 residues long. The germline V gene encodes CDR1 KGHSH and CDR2 LQKENI. In nucleotides, the CDR3 is TGTGCCAGCTCACCGCGCTCGGAGTTTGGCTACACCTTC. It specifies CASSPRSEFGYTF.

At least ten counts were recorded for this clonotype. This rearrangement joins TRBV7-8 to TRBJ1-1, with D possibly being TRBD1 (6 bases). Germline-derived CDR1 and CDR2 are SGHVS and FQNEAQ. The V and J ends lost 5 bases and 1 base respectively, with 20 bases between them. The CDR3 consists of 17 residues. The CDR3 loop is CASSPTTTGLGNTEAFF. Here the CDR3 DNA reads TGTGCCAGCAGCCCGACCACTACAGGGTTGGGGAACACTGAAGCTTTCTTT.

This clonotype was observed at least ten times. The chain combines TRBV14 with TRBJ1-2; D is unresolved. From germline, CDR1 is SGHDN and CDR2 FVKESK. V shed 1 base and J shed 4 bases, with 13 bases lying between them. This CDR3 contains 15 residues. As DNA, the CDR3 is TGTGCCAGCAGCCAAGCGAGACTTTTACCCTATGGCTACACCTTC. Its translation is CASSQARLLPYGYTF. Looking up the rest from reference TRBV14 and TRBJ1-2 gives the full variable domain: EAGVTQFPSHSVIEKGQTVTLRCDPISGHDNLYWYRRVMGKEIKFLLHFVKESKQDESGMPNNRFLAERTGGTYSTLKVQPAELEDSGVYFCASSQARLLPYGYTFGSGTRLTVV.

Many counts were recorded for this clonotype. The chain has TRBV7-3 and TRBJ2-3; D unclear. CDR3 length: 16 amino acids. Germline CDR1 and CDR2: SGHTA and FQGTGA. V gave up 5 bases and J gave up 2 bases, with 17 bases separating them. CDR3 residues: CASSLPATGTTDTQYF. The CDR3 DNA sequence: TGTGCCAGCAGCCTCCCCGCCACGGGTACCACAGATACGCAGTATTTT.

In its sample, this clonotype was seen many times. The rearrangement joins TRBV7-3 to TRBJ2-3; unclear D gene. The CDR3 extends over 13 amino acids. V dropped 7 bases and J dropped 6 bases, with 14 bases sitting between them. The germline V gene has CDR1 SGHTA and CDR2 FQGTGA. CDR3 in amino acids: CASTERPGDTQYF. The CDR3, as DNA: TGTGCCAGCACCGAGAGGCCCGGGGATACGCAGTATTTT.

V gene TRBV3-1 combines with J gene TRBJ2-3; possible D gene TRBD2, 6 bases. V lost 1 base and J lost 2, with 13 bases in between. Germline V lookup: CDR1 LGHDT, CDR2 YNNKEL (reference sequence). This CDR3 has 16 residues. The CDR3 sequence is CASSQVRGGVTDTQYF. The CDR3 DNA is TGTGCCAGCAGCCAAGTTCGGGGCGGGGTCACAGATACGCAGTATTTT.

Only a few counts were recorded for this clonotype. The rearrangement joins TRBV5-4 to TRBJ2-5; 11 bases line up with TRBD2. CDR3 length: 16 amino acids. The ends lost 6 bases at V and 5 bases at J; junction bases unmatched: 12. The germline V gene encodes CDR1 SGHNT and CDR2 YYREEE (reference sequence). The CDR3 region has the DNA TGTGCCAGCACCCCCTCTAGCGGGGGGAACTTGGAGACCCAGTACTTC. Protein product: CASTPSSGGNLETQYF.

V gene TRBV7-9 combines with J gene TRBJ1-1; D gene ambiguous. The CDR3 covers 12 residues. V was clipped by 5 bases and J by 8 bases, with 12 bases between them. The germline V gene encodes CDR1 SEHNR and CDR2 FQNEAQ (reference sequence). The CDR3 loop reads CASSLGSLEAFF. For the CDR3, the DNA is TGTGCCAGCAGCCTAGGAAGTCTGGAAGCTTTCTTT.

J is TRBJ2-1 and V is TRBV29-1, with 7 bases lining up with TRBD2. CDR1 SQVTM and CDR2 ANQGSEA come from the germline V gene. The CDR3 is made up of 15 amino acids. After removal of 3 bases from V and 0 bases from J, the junction contained 5 bases not matched to a gene. CDR3 sequence: CSVEGGRSSYNEQFF. Written as DNA, the CDR3 is TGCAGCGTTGAGGGGGGGAGGAGCTCCTACAATGAGCAGTTCTTC.

Ten or more counts support this clonotype. The V call is TRBV10-2, the J call TRBJ2-3; D might be TRBD2 (7 bases). The CDR3 consists of 16 residues. Looked up from germline, CDR1 is WSHSY and CDR2 is SAAADI. V was cut by 1 base and J by 3 bases, with 14 bases left in between. CDR3 protein: CASSELGGAGTDTQYF. The CDR3 bases are TGCGCCAGCAGTGAGTTGGGGGGGGCCGGTACAGATACGCAGTATTTT.

This clonotype was seen repeatedly, ten times or more. V usage is TRBV24-1 and J usage is TRBJ1-2; TRBD1 matches at 8 bases. V shed 5 bases, J shed 3 bases, and the junction held 7 bases outside the gene matches. Germline CDR1 KGHDR, CDR2 SFDVKD. This CDR3 comprises 15 residues. DNA of the CDR3: TGTGCCACCAGTGCCTGGACAGGGTCCGACTATGGCTACACCTTC. Residues: CATSAWTGSDYGYTF.

CDR3 coding DNA: TGTGCCAGCAGCGTAGACCAGGGGGGCTACGAGCAGTACTTC. It encodes CASSVDQGGYEQYF. The chain employs TRBV9 and TRBJ2-7, with a possible D match to TRBD1 (7 bases). The ends were cut back, 0 bases at V and 3 bases at J, with 10 bases in the middle. CDR1 and CDR2 from the germline V gene are SGDLS and YYNGEE. There are 14 residues in the CDR3.

In its sample, this clonotype was seen a few times. V gene TRBV2 combines with J gene TRBJ2-7, with a possible D match to TRBD1 (6 bases). V was shortened by 7 bases and J by 4 bases, with 11 bases between the two germline ends. Germline-derived CDR1 and CDR2 are SNHLY and FYNNEI. The CDR3 spans 12 residues. This chain's CDR3 is CASKDRYYEQYF. The CDR3 nucleotides read TGTGCCAGCAAGGACAGATATTACGAGCAGTACTTC.

In this sample, this clonotype turned up a few times. V gene TRBV7-9 combines with J gene TRBJ1-5, with a possible D match to TRBD1 (6 bases). Trimming cost V 5 bases and J 2 bases, with 13 bases left between them. The CDR3 has 15 amino acids. Germline-derived CDR1 and CDR2 are SEHNR and FQNEAQ (reference sequence). In DNA form, the CDR3 reads TGTGCCAGCAGCCGAACGGGGGCAGGCAATCAGCCCCAGCATTTT. Amino acids: CASSRTGAGNQPQHF.

This chain uses TRBV4-1 with TRBJ1-5, with D perhaps matching TRBD1 (5 bases). V was shortened by 2 bases and J by 6 bases, with 11 bases between the two germline ends. The germline CDR1 and CDR2 sequences are MGHRA and YSYEKL. The CDR3 is made up of 14 amino acids. This CDR3 reads CASSQSGIGQPQHF. The CDR3 coding sequence is TGCGCCAGCAGCCAATCAGGGATAGGTCAGCCCCAGCATTTT.

This clonotype was seen ten or more times. The rearrangement uses TRBV6-5 and TRBJ2-7; tentatively, D is TRBD2 (6 bases). Germline V gene data show CDR1 as MNHEY and CDR2 as SVGAGI. Trimming shortened V by 11 bases and J by 0 bases, and 14 bases separated the two germline ends. The CDR3 length is 13 residues. CDR3 bases: TGTGCCTCAAAGCGGGTTCTCTCCTACGAGCAGTACTTC. It specifies CASKRVLSYEQYF.

Only a few counts were recorded for this clonotype. V is TRBV10-1 and J is TRBJ2-1; D gene uncertain. V was trimmed by 0 bases and J by 10 bases, leaving 10 bases between them. The germline V gene has CDR1 WNHNN and CDR2 SYGVQD (reference sequence). This CDR3 is built from 13 residues. This CDR3 reads CASSESLGGEQFF. The DNA of the CDR3 is TGCGCCAGCAGTGAGTCGTTGGGTGGCGAGCAGTTCTTC.